One sample yielded the 10 T cell receptor beta chains listed below, sequenced in a study of somatic mutations in cytotoxic T cells in rheumatoid arthritis. The method was immunoSEQ multiplex PCR; TCRdb's version includes in-frame clones alone and lacks a portion of them. The sample shows approximately 17,000 clones, roughly 74% of them seen only once. The sequenced sample consisted of CD8+ T cells sorted from blood. The receptors here all came from an adult with rheumatoid arthritis.

This clone has only a few counts. The rearrangement joins TRBV30 to TRBJ1-2; a possible D gene is TRBD1 (6 bases). Per the germline V gene, CDR1 is GTSNPN and CDR2 is SVGIG (reference sequence). The CDR3 length is 11 residues. V was clipped by 8 bases and J by 5 bases, with 12 bases between them. The CDR3 here is CAATGTYGYTF. The CDR3 region has the DNA TGTGCCGCCACAGGGACATATGGCTACACCTTC.

This chain joins TRBV5-6 and TRBJ1-2; no firm D call. The CDR3 totals 15 residues. Germline V lookup: CDR1 SGHDT, CDR2 YYEEEE. V was pared by 4 bases and J by 4 bases, with 17 bases between. This chain's CDR3 is CASSLAEVWVYGYTF. The CDR3 DNA follows: TGTGCCAGCAGCCTCGCCGAGGTTTGGGTCTATGGCTACACCTTC.

This chain uses TRBV9 with TRBJ2-1; D perhaps matches TRBD2 (5 bases). This CDR3 contains 15 residues. CDR1 is SGDLS and CDR2 is YYNGEE in the germline V gene. The germline V and J ends were trimmed by 0 bases and 4 bases, with 11 bases remaining between them. The CDR3 region is CASSVERWEYNEQFF. CDR3 coding DNA: TGTGCCAGCAGCGTAGAAAGGTGGGAGTACAATGAGCAGTTCTTC.

The rearrangement links TRBV4-1 to TRBJ1-5; the D is unclear. Germline assignment: CDR1 MGHRA and CDR2 YSYEKL. CDR3 length: 15 residues. The V and J ends lost 1 base and 0 bases respectively, with 7 bases between them. CDR3 amino acids: CASSQGQNSNQPQHF. CDR3 DNA sequence: TGCGCCAGCAGCCAAGGGCAGAATAGCAATCAGCCCCAGCATTTT.

This clone was detected a few times. Relative to the germline gene, one junction end is altered; a read error may explain this. The chain uses TRBV7-9 and TRBJ2-3, with 10 bases lining up with TRBD2. The CDR3 is 14 residues long. Germline CDR1 SEHNR, CDR2 FQNEAQ (reference sequence). CDR3 DNA sequence: TGTGCCAGCAGCTCCCTAACTAGCGGGGACTCAGACGATTTT. It encodes CASSSLTSGDSDDF.

The J gene is TRBJ2-3, the V gene TRBV5-6; tentatively, D is TRBD2 (6 bases). The CDR3 contains 17 residues. Germline-derived CDR1 and CDR2 are SGHDT and YYEEEE. The germline V and J ends were trimmed by 0 bases and 1 base, with 15 bases remaining between them. CDR3 nucleotides: TGTGCCAGCAGCTTGGGGGACCAGTGGAGGGGCACAGATACGCAGTATTTT. It translates to CASSLGDQWRGTDTQYF.

The chain combines TRBV19 with TRBJ1-2; 8 bases align to TRBD1. The CDR3 spans 13 residues. The J segment lost 4 bases and the V segment lost 6 bases, leaving 4 bases of the junction unmatched. CDR1 LNHDA and CDR2 SQIVND come from the germline V gene (reference sequence). CDR3 coding DNA: TGTGCCAGTAGCTGGGGACAGGTCTATGGCTACACCTTC. As protein: CASSWGQVYGYTF.

The chain recombines TRBV18 with TRBJ2-3; either TRBD1 or TRBD2 may supply D (6 bases each). The CDR3 has 17 amino acids. Germline CDR1 KGHSH, CDR2 LQKENI. With 1 base removed from V and 2 bases from J, the gap between germline ends came to 16 bases. CDR3 nucleotide sequence: TGTGCCAGCTCACCACTCGAGGGGGGAGAGTTCACAGATACGCAGTATTTT. The encoded protein is CASSPLEGGEFTDTQYF. Looking up the rest from reference TRBV18 and TRBJ2-3 gives the full variable domain: NAGVMQNPRHLVRRRGQEARLRCSPMKGHSHVYWYRQLPEEGLKFMVYLQKENIIDESGMPKERFSAEFPKEGPSILRIQQVVRGDSAAYFCASSPLEGGEFTDTQYFGPGTRLTVL.

The chain employs TRBV25-1 and TRBJ2-1; TRBD1 agrees at 8 bases. With 0 bases clipped from V and 3 bases from J, the junction kept 10 bases outside the gene matches. The V gene's germline CDR1 is MGHDK and CDR2 SYGVNS. This CDR3 spans 18 amino acids. The CDR3 reads CASSEYFAGGVGYNEQFF. CDR3 DNA: TGTGCCAGCAGTGAATATTTTGCAGGGGGCGTCGGCTACAATGAGCAGTTCTTC. Full variable domain (remainder filled in from reference TRBV25-1 and TRBJ2-1): EADIYQTPRYLVIGTGKKITLECSQTMGHDKMYWYQQDPGMELHLIHYSYGVNSTEKGDLSSESTVSRIRTEHFPLTLESARPSHTSQYLCASSEYFAGGVGYNEQFFGPGTRLTVL.

This rearrangement joins TRBV7-9 to TRBJ2-1; the D is unclear. Germline V gene data show CDR1 as SEHNR and CDR2 as FQNEAQ (reference sequence). The CDR3 is 12 residues long. V lost 3 bases and J 8 bases, leaving 8 bases between the germline ends. CDR3: CASSFHEHEQFF. CDR3 bases: TGTGCCAGCAGCTTCCACGAGCATGAGCAGTTCTTC.